This T cell receptor beta chain was sequenced in a study of T cell responses to AZD1222 COVID-19 vaccine. The study's findings and limits: At study baseline, merely six AZD1222 recipients were seropositive. The study found vaccine-associated CD4 TCRs spanning spike, dominant at 160-218 and 743-854. Females made up more of the donors, who were largely white British, and clonal diversity may have come out too low.

Pooled samples include second doses given at about 4 or 12 weeks. Sequencing used immunoSEQ multiplex PCR; TCRdb keeps in-frame clones, though not all of them. The sample holds about 150,000 clones, roughly nine tenths seen once. Trimming at V came to 5 bases and at J to 4 bases, leaving 6 bases not matched to a gene. Germline CDR1 SGHVS, CDR2 FQNEAQ. The CDR3 loop spans 14 amino acids. Points on this clone: Its antigen is not known.

The clonotype was recovered from an adult who received the AZD1222 COVID-19 vaccine. The chain recombines TRBV7-8 with TRBJ1-2; 8 bases are shared with TRBD1. Sequenced here: peripheral blood, sampled 28 days after the second AZD1222 dose. DNA for the CDR3: TGTGCCAGCAGCCCCCGGGACAGGACCTATGGCTACACCTTC. This codes for CASSPRDRTYGYTF.